Listed here is a single T cell receptor beta chain. This entry comes from a study of blood T cell repertoires in COVID-19. In the source study's methods: By means of reference gene primer amplification, nucleated cell counts were estimated. Assay: immunoSEQ multiplex PCR; the TCRdb copy retains only in-frame clones and omits some. V, J and clone size reflect that table, while D and trimming were determined from the DNA. The table has 200,000 to 300,000 clones, over 80% seen once; the top ten hold about 1.5%. Germline V lookup: CDR1 LNHDA, CDR2 SQIVND (reference sequence). Trimming took 5 bases from V and 2 from J, leaving 12 bases between them. CDR3 length: 14 amino acids.

Material: peripheral blood. The chain has TRBV19 and TRBJ1-2, with D perhaps TRBD1 (5 bases). The receptor's source is a woman between 40 and 50 years old who had recovered from COVID-19. As DNA, the CDR3 is TGTGCCAGTAGTCGACAGCCTGGGAACTATGGCTACACCTTC. Residues: CASSRQPGNYGYTF.